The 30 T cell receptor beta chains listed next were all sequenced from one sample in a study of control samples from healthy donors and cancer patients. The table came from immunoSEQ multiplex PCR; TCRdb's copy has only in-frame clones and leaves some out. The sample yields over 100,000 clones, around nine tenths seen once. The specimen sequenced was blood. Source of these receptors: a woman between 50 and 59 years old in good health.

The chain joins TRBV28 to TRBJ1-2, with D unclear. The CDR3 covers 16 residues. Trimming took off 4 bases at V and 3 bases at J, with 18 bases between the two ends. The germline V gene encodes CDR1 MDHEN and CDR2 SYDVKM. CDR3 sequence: CASSSNRWTSHYGYTF. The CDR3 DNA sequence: TGTGCCAGCAGTTCTAATCGATGGACGTCTCACTATGGCTACACCTTC.

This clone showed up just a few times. The CDR3 reads CASSPLAASGNEQFF. CDR3 DNA sequence: TGCGCCAGCAGCCCCTTGGCTGCTTCGGGTAATGAGCAGTTCTTC. The rearrangement uses TRBV5-1 and TRBJ2-1; D is ambiguous. V gave up 4 bases and J gave up 7 bases, with 18 bases separating them. This CDR3 comprises 15 residues. Germline CDR1 SGHRS, CDR2 YFSETQ.

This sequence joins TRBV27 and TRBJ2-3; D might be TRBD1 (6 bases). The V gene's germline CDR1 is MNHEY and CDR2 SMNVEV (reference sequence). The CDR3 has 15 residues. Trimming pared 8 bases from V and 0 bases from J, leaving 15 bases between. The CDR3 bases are TGTGCCAGCGCTTGGGACATTTCTAGCACAGATACGCAGTATTTT. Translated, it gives CASAWDISSTDTQYF.

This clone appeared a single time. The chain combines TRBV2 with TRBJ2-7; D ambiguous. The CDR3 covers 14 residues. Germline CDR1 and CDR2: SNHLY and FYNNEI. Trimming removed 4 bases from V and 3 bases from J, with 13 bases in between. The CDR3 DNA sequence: TGTGCCAGCAGTGGCAGCCTTGAGATCTACGAGCAGTACTTC. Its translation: CASSGSLEIYEQYF. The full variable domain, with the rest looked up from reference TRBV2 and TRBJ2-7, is EPEVTQTPSHQVTQMGQEVILRCVPISNHLYFYWYRQILGQKVEFLVSFYNNEISEKSEIFDDQFSVERPDGSNFTLKIRSTKLEDSAMYFCASSGSLEIYEQYFGPGTRLTVT.

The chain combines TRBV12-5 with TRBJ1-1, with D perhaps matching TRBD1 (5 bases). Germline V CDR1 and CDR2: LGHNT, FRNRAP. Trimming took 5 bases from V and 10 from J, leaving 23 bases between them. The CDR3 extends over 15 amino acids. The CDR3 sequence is CASGPTLGGAVRAFF. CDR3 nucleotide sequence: TGTGCTAGTGGTCCCACCCTGGGGGGAGCTGTTAGAGCTTTCTTT.

In nucleotides, the CDR3 is TGCGCCAGCAGCCAAGATGTGCAGGGGGCAATTGGCTACACCTTC. Its translation is CASSQDVQGAIGYTF. This sequence joins TRBV4-3 and TRBJ1-2; TRBD1 agrees at 8 bases. V was clipped by 0 bases and J by 7 bases; unmatched bases: 7. From germline, CDR1 is LGHNA and CDR2 YSLEER. This CDR3 has 15 residues.

The CDR3 nucleotides are TGTGCCAGCAGTTACTCAGGGGGGACCTATGGCTACACCTTC. Amino acid sequence: CASSYSGGTYGYTF. The chain combines TRBV6-2 or TRBV6-3 with TRBJ1-2, with D perhaps TRBD1 (6 bases). The CDR3 sequence is 14 residues long. Trimming cost V 0 bases and J 4 bases, with 9 bases left between them. CDR1 MNHEY and CDR2 SVGEGT come from the germline V gene.

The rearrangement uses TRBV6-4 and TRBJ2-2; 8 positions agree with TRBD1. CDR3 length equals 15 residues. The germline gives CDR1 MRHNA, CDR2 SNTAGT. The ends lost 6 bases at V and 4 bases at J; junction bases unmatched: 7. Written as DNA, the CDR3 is TGTGCCAGCAGACCGGGACAGGCTGGCACCGGGGAGCTGTTTTTT. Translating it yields CASRPGQAGTGELFF.

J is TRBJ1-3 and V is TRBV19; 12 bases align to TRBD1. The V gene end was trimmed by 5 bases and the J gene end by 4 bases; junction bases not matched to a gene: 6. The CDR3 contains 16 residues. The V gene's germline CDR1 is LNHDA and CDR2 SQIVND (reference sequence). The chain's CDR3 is CASSPGQGATGNTIYF. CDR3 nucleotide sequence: TGTGCCAGTAGTCCGGGACAGGGGGCTACGGGAAACACCATATATTTT.

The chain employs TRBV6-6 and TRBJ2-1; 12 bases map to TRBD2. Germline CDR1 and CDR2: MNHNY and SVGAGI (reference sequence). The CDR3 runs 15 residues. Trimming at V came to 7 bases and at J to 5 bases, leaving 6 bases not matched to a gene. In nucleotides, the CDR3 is TGTGCCAGCACCATGACTAGCGGGAGCAACAATGAGCAGTTCTTC. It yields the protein CASTMTSGSNNEQFF.

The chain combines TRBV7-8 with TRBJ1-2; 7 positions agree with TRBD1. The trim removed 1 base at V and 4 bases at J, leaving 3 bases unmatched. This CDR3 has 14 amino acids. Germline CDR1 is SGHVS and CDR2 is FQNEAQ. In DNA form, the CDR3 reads TGTGCCAGCAGCTTAGGACAGGGACTCTATGGCTACACCTTC. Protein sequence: CASSLGQGLYGYTF.

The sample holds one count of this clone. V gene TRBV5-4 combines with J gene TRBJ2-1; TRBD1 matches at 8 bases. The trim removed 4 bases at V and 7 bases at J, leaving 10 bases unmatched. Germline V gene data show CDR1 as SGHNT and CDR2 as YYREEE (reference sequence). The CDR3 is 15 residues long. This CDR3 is CASSRMDREWNEQFF. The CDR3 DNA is TGTGCCAGCAGCCGGATGGACAGGGAATGGAATGAGCAGTTCTTC.

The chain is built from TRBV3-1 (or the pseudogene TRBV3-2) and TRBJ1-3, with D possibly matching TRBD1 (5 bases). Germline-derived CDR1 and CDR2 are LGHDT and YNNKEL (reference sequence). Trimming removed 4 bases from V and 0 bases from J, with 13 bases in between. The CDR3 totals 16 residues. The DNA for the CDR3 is TGTGCCAGCAGCCGGCAGTCAGGGAGCTCTGGAAACACCATATATTTT. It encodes CASSRQSGSSGNTIYF.

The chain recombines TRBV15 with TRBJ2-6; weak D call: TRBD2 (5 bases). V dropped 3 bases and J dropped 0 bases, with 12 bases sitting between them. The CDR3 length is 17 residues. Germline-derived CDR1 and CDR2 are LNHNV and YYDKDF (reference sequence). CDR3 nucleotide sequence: TGTGCCACCAGCAGGCAAGCGGCAGCCTCTGGGGCCAACGTCCTGACTTTC. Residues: CATSRQAAASGANVLTF.

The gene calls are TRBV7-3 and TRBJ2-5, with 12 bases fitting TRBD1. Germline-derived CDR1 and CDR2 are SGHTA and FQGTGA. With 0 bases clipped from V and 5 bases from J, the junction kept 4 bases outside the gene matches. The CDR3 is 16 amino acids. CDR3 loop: CASSLTGTGGRETQYF. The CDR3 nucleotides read TGTGCCAGCAGCTTAACTGGGACAGGGGGCCGGGAGACCCAGTACTTC.

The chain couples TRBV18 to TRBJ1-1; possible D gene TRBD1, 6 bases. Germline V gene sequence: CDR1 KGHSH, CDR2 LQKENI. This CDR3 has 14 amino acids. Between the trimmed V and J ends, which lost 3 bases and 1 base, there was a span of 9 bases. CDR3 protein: CASSPTGWNTEAFF. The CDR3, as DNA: TGTGCCAGCTCACCCACAGGGTGGAACACTGAAGCTTTCTTT.

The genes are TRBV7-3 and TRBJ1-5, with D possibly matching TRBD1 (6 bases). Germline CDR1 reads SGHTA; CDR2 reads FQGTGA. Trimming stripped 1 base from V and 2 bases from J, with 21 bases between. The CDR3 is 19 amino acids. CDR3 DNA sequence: TGTGCCAGCAGCTTAATGTCAGGGGAGAGTTTCTCTGGCAATCAGCCCCAGCATTTT. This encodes CASSLMSGESFSGNQPQHF.

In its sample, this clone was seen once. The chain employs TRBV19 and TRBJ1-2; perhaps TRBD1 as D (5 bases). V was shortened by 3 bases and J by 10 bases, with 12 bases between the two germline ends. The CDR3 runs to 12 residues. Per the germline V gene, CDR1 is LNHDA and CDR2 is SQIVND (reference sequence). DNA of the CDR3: TGTGCCAGTAGTATCCGGGACGGTCCCTACACCTTC. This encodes CASSIRDGPYTF.

The CDR3 sequence: CASSHTSGGSYTDTQYF. In nucleotides, the CDR3 is TGTGCCAGCAGCCACACTAGCGGGGGCTCATATACAGATACGCAGTATTTT. V gene TRBV5-4 combines with J gene TRBJ2-3; 11 nucleotides line up with TRBD2. Per the germline V gene, CDR1 is SGHNT and CDR2 is YYREEE (reference sequence). With V trimmed by 4 bases and J by 3 bases, 10 bases remained unmatched. The CDR3 runs to 17 residues. The whole variable domain, remainder taken from reference TRBV5-4 and TRBJ2-3, is ETGVTQSPTHLIKTRGQQVTLRCSSQSGHNTVSWYQQALGQGPQFIFQYYREEENGRGNFPPRFSGLQFPNYSSELNVNALELDDSALYLCASSHTSGGSYTDTQYFGPGTRLTVL.

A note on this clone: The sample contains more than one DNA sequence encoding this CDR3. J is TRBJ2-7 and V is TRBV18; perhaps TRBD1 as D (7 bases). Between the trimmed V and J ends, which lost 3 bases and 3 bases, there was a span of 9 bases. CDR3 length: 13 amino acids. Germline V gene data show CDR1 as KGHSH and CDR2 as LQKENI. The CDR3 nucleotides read TGTGCCAGCTCACCCCAGGGGGGCTACGAGCAGTACGTC. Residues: CASSPQGGYEQYV.

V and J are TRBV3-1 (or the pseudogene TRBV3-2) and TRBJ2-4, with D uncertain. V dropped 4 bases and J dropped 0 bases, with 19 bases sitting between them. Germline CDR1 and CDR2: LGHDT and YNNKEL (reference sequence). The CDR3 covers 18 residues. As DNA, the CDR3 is TGTGCCAGCAGCCCACATACCCGGGCGAGACTAGCCAAAAACATTCAGTACTTC. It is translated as CASSPHTRARLAKNIQYF.

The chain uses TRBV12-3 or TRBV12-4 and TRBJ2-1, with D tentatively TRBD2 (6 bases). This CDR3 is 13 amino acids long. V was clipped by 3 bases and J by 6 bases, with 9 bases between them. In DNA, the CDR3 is TGTGCCAGCAGTTTCCGGGACTTCAATGAGCAGTTCTTC. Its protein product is CASSFRDFNEQFF.

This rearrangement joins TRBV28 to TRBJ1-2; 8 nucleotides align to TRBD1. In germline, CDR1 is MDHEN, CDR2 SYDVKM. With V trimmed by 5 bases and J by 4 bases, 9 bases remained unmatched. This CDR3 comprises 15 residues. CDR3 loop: CASSPWDRFFYGYTF. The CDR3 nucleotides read TGTGCCAGCAGTCCCTGGGACAGGTTCTTCTATGGCTACACCTTC.

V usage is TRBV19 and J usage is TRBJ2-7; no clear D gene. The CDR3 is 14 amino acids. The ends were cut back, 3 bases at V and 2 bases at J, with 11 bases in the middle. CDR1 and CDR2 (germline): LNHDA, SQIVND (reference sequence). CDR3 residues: CASSMVGATYEQYF. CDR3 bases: TGTGCCAGTAGTATGGTGGGCGCGACCTACGAGCAGTACTTC.

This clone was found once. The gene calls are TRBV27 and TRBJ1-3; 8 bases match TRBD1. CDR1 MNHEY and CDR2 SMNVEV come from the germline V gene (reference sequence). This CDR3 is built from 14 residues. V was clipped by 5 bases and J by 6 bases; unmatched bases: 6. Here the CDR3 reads CASSAGGMENTIYF. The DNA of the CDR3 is TGTGCCAGCAGTGCAGGGGGCATGGAAAACACCATATATTTT.

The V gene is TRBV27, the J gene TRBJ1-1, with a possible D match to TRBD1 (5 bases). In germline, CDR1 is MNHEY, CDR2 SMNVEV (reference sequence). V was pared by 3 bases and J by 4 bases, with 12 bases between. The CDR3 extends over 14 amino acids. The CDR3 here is CASSLGGGGTEAFF. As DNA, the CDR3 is TGTGCCAGCAGTTTGGGGGGAGGTGGCACTGAAGCTTTCTTT.

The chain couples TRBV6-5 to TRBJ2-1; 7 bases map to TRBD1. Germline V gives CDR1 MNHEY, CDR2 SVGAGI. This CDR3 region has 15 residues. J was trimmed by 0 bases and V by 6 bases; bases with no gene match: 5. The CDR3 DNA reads TGTGCCAGCAGCTTGGACAGGAGCTCCTACAATGAGCAGTTCTTC. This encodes CASSLDRSSYNEQFF.

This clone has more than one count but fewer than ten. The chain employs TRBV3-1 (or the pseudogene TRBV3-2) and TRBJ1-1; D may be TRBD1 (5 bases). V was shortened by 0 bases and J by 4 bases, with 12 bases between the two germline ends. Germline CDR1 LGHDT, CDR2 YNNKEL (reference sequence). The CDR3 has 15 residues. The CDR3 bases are TGTGCCAGCAGCCAAGAAGGTAGGGGTGTCACTGAAGCTTTCTTT. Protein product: CASSQEGRGVTEAFF.

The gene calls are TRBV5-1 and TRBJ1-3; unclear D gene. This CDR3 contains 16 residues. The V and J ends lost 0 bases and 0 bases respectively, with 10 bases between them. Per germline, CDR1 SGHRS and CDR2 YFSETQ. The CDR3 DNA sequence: TGCGCCAGCAGCTTGGTTGCCGGGGACTCTGGAAACACCATATATTTT. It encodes CASSLVAGDSGNTIYF.

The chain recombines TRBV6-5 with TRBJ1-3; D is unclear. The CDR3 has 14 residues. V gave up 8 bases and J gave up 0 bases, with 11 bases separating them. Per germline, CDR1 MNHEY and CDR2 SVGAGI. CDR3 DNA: TGTGCCAGCCGGCAGCCGAGCTCTGGAAACACCATATATTTT. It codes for CASRQPSSGNTIYF.